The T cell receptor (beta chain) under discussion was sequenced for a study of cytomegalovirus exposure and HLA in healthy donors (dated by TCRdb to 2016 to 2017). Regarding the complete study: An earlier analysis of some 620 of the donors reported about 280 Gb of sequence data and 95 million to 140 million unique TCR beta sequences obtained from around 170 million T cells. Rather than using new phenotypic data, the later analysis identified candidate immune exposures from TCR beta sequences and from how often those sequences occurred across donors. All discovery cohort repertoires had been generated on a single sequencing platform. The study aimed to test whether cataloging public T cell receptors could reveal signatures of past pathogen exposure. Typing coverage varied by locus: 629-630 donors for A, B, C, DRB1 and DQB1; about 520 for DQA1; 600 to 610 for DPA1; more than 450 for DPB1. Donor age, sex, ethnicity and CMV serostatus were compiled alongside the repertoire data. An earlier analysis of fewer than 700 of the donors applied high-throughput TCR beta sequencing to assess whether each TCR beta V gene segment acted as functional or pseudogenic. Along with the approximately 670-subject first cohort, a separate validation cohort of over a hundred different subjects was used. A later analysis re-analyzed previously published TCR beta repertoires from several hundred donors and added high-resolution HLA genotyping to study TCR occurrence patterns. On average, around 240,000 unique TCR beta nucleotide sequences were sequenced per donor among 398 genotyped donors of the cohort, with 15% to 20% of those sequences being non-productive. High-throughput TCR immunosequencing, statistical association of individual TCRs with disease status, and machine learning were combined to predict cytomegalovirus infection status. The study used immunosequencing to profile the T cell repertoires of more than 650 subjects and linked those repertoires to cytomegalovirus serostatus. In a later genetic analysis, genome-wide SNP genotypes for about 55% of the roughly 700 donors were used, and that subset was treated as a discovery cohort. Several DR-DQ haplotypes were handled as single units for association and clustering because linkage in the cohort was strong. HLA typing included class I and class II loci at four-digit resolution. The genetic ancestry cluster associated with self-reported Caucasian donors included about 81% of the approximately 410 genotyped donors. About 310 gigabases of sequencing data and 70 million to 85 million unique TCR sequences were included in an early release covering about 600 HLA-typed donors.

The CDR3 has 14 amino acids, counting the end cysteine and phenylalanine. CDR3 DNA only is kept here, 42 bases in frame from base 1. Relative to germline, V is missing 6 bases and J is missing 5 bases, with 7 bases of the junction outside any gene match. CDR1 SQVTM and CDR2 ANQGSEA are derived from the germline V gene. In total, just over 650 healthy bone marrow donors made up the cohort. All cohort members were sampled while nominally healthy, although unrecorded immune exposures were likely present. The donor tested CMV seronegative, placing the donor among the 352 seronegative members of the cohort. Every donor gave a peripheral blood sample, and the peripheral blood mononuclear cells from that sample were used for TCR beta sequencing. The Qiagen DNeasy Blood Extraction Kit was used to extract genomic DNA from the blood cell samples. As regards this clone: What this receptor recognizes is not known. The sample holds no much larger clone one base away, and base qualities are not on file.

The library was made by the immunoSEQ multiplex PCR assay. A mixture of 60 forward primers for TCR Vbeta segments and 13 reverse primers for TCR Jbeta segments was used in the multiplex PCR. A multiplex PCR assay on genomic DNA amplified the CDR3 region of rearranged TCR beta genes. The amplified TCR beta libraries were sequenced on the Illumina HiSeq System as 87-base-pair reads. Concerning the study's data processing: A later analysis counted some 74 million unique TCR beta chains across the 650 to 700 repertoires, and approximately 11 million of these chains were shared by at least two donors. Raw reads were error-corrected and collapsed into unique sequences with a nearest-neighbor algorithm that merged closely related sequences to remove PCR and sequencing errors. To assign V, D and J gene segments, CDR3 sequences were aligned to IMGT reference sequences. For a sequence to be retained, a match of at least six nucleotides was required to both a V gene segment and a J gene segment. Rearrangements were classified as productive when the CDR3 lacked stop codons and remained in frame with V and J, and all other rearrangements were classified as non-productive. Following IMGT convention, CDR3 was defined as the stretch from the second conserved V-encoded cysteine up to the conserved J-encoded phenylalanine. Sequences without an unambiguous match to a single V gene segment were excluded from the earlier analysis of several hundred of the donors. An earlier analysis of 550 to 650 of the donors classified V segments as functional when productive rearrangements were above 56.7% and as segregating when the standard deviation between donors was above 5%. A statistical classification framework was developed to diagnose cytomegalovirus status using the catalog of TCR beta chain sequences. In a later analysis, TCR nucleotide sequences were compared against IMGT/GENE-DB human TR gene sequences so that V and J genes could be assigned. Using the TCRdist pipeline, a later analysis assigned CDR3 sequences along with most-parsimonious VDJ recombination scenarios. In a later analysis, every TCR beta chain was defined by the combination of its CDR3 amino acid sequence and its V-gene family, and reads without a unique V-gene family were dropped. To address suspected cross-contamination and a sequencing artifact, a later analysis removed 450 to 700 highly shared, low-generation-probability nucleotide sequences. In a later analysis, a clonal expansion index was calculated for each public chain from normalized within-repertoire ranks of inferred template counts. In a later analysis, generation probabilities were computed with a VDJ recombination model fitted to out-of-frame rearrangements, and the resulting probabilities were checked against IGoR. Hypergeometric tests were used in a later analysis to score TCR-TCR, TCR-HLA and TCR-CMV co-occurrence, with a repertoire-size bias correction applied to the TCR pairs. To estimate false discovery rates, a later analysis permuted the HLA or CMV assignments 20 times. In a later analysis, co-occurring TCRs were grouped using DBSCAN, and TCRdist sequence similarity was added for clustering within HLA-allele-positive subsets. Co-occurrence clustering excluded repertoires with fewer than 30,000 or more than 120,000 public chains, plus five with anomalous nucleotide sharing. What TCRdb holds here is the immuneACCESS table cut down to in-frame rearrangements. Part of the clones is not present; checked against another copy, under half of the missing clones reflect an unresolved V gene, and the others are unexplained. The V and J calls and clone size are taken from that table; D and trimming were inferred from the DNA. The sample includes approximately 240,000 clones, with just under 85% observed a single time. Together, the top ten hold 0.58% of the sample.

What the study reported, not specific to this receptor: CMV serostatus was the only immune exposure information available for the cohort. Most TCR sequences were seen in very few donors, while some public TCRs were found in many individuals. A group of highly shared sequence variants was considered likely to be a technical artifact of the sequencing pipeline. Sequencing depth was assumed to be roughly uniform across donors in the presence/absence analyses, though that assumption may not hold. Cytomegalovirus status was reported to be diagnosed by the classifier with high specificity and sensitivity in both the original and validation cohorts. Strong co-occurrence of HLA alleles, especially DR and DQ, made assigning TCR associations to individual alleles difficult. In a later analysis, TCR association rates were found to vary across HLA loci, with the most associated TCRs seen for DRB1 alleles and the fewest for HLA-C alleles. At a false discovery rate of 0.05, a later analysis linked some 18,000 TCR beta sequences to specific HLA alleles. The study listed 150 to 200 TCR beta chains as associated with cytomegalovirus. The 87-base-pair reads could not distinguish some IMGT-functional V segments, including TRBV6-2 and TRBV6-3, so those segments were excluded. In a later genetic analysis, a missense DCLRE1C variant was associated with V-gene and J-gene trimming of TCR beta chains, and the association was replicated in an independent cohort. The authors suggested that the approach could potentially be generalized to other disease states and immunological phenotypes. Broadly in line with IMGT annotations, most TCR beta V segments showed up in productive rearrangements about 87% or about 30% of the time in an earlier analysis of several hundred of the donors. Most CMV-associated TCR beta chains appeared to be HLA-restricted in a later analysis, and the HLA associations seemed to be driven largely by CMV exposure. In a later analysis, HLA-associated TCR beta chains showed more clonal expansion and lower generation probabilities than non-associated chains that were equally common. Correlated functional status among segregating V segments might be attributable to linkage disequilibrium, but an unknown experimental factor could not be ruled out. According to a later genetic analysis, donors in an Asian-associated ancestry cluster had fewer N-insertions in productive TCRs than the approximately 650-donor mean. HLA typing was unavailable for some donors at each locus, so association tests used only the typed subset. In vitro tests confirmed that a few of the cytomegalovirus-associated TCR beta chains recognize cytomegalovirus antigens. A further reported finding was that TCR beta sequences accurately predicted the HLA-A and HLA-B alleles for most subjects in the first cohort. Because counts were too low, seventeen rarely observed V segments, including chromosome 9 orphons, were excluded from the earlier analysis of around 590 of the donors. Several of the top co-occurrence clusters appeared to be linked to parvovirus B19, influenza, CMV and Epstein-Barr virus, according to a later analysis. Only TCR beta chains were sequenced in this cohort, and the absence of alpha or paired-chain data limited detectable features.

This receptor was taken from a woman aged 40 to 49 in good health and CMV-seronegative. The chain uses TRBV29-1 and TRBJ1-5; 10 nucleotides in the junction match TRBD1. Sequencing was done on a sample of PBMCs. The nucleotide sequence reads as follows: TGCAGCGTCCGAGGACAGGGGGGAGATCAGCCCCAGCATTTT. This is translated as CSVRGQGGDQPQHF.